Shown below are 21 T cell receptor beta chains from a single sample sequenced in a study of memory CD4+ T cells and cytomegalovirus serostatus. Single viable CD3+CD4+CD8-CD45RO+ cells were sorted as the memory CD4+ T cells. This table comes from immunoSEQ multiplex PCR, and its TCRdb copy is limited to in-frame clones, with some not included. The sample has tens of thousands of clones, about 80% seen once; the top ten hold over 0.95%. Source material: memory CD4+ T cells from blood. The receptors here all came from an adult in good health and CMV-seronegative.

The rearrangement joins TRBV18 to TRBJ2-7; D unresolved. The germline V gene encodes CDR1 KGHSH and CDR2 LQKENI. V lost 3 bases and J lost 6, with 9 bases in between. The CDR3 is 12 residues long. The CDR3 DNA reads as TGTGCCAGCTCACCCACCACATTCGAGCAGTACTTC. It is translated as CASSPTTFEQYF.

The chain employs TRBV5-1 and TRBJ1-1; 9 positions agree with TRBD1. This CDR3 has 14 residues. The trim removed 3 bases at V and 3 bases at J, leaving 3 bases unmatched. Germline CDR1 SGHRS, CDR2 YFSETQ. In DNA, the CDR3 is TGCGCCAGCAGCTCCCGGGACAGGGACACTGAAGCTTTCTTT. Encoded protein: CASSSRDRDTEAFF. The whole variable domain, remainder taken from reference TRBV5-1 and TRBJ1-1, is KAGVTQTPRYLIKTRGQQVTLSCSPISGHRSVSWYQQTPGQGLQFLFEYFSETQRNKGNFPGRFSGRQFSNSRSEMNVSTLELGDSALYLCASSSRDRDTEAFFGQGTRLTVV.

CDR3 region: CASSTMDSAGPGYTF. CDR3 bases: TGTGCCAGCAGCACCATGGACAGCGCTGGCCCTGGCTACACCTTC. The chain uses TRBV9 and TRBJ1-2, with D perhaps TRBD1 (6 bases). This CDR3 has 15 amino acids. Germline values: CDR1 SGDLS, CDR2 YYNGEE. Trimming removed 4 bases at V and 7 bases at J, with 20 bases between.

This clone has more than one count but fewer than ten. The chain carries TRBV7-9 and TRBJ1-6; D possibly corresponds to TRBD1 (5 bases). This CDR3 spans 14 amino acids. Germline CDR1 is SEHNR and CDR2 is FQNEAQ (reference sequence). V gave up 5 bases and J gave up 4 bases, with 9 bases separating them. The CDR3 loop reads CASSQGEYNSPLHF. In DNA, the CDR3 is TGTGCCAGCAGCCAGGGAGAGTATAATTCACCCCTCCACTTT.

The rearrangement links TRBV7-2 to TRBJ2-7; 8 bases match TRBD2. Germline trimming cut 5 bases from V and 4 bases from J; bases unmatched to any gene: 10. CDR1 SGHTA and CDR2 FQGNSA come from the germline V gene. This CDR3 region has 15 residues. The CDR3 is CASSLSGNGLYEQYF. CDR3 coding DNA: TGTGCCAGCAGCCTTAGCGGGAATGGGTTATACGAGCAGTACTTC. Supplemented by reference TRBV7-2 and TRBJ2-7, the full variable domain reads GAGVSQSPSNKVTEKGKDVELRCDPISGHTALYWYRQSLGQGLEFLIYFQGNSAPDKSGLPSDRFSAERTGGSVSTLTIQRTQQEDSAVYLCASSLSGNGLYEQYFGPGTRLTVT.

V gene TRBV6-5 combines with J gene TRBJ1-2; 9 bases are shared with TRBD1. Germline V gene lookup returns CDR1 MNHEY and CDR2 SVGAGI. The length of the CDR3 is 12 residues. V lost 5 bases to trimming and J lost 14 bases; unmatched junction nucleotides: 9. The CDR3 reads CASSAVRDRVTF. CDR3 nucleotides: TGTGCCAGCAGTGCCGTCCGGGACAGGGTAACCTTC.

This chain's CDR3 is CASSIDHRLAGQANSYEQYF. In nucleotides, the CDR3 is TGTGCCAGTAGTATAGATCATCGACTAGCGGGACAGGCCAACTCCTACGAGCAGTACTTC. The rearrangement uses TRBV19 and TRBJ2-7; 11 nucleotides agree with TRBD2. The CDR3 length is 20 residues. Trimming removed 0 bases from V and 0 bases from J; junction bases left unmatched: 13. CDR1 and CDR2 from the germline V gene are LNHDA and SQIVND (reference sequence).

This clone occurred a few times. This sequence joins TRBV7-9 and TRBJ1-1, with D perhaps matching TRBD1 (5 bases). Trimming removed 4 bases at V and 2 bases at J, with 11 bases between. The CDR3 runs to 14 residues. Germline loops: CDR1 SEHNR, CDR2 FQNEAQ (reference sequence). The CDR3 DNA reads TGTGCCAGCAGCTCGACCGGGGGAAACACTGAAGCTTTCTTT. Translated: CASSSTGGNTEAFF.

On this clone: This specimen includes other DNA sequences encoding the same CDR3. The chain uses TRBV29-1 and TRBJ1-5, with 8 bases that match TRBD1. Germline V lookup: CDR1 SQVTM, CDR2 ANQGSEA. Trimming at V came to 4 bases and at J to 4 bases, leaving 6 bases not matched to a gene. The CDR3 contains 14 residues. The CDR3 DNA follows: TGCAGCGTTGTTGGTCAGGGGGCTAATCAGCCCCAGCATTTT. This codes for CSVVGQGANQPQHF.

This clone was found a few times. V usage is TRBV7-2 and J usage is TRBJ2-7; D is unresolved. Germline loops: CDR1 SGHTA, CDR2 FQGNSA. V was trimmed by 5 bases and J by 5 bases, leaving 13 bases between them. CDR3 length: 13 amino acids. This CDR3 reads CASSIPSRNEQYF. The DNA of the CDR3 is TGTGCCAGCAGCATTCCCAGCCGGAACGAGCAGTACTTC.

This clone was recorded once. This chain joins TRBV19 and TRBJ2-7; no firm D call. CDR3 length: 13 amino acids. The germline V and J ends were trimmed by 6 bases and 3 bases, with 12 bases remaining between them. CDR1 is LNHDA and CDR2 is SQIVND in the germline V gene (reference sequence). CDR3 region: CASSATVDYEQYF. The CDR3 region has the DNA TGTGCCAGTAGCGCTACAGTAGACTACGAGCAGTACTTC.

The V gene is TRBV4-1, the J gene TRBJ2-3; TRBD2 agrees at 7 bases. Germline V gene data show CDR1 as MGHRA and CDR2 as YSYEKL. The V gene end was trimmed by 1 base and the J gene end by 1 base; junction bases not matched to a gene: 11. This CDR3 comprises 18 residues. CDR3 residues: CASSQGLDWEGGTDTQYF. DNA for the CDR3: TGCGCCAGCAGCCAAGGACTAGATTGGGAGGGAGGCACAGATACGCAGTATTTT.

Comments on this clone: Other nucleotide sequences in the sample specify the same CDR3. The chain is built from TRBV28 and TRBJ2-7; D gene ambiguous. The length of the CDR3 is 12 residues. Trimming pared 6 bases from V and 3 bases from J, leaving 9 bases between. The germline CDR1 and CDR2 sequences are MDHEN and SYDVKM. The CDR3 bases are TGTGCCAGCAGCCTGGTCGGCTACGAGCAGTACTTC. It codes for CASSLVGYEQYF.

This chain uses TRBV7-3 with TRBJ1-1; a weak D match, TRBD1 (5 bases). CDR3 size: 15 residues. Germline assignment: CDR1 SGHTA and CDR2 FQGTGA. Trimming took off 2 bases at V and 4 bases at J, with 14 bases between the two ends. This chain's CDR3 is CASSLYKLGGTEAFF. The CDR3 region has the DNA TGTGCCAGCAGCTTATATAAGCTCGGGGGCACTGAAGCTTTCTTT.

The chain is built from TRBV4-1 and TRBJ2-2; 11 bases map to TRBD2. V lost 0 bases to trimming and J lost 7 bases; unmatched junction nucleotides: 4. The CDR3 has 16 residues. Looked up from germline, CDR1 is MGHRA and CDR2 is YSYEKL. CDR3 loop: CASSQDSGRAGGELFF. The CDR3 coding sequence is TGCGCCAGCAGCCAAGATAGCGGGAGGGCTGGCGGGGAGCTGTTTTTT.

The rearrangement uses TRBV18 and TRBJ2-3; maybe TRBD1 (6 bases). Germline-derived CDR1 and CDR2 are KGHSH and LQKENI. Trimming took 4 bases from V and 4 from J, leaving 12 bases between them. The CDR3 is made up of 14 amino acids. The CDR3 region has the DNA TGTGCCAGCTCACACTACGAGGGGGCAGATACGCAGTATTTT. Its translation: CASSHYEGADTQYF. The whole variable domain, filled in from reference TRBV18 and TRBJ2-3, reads NAGVMQNPRHLVRRRGQEARLRCSPMKGHSHVYWYRQLPEEGLKFMVYLQKENIIDESGMPKERFSAEFPKEGPSILRIQQVVRGDSAAYFCASSHYEGADTQYFGPGTRLTVL.

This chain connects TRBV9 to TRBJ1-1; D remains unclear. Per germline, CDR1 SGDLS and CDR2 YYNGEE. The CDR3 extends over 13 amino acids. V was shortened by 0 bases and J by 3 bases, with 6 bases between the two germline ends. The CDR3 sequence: CASSVVYDTEAFF. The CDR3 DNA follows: TGTGCCAGCAGCGTAGTTTACGACACTGAAGCTTTCTTT.

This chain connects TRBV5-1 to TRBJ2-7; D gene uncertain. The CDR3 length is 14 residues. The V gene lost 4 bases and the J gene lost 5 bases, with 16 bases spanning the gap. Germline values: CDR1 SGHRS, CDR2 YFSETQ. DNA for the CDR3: TGCGCCAGCAGCCTCTACACGTCCCTTAACGAGCAGTACTTC. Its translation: CASSLYTSLNEQYF.

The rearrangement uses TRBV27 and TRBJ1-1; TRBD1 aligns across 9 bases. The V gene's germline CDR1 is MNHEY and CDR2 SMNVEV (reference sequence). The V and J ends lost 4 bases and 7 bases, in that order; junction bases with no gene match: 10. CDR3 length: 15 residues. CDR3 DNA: TGTGCCAGCAGTTCAACGACAGGGGGAGGAGGTGAAGCTTTCTTT. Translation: CASSSTTGGGGEAFF.

The CDR3 coding sequence is TGCGCCAGCAGCTTGGGGGGCACAGGGACCTACGAGCAGTACTTC. This sequence encodes CASSLGGTGTYEQYF. The gene calls are TRBV5-1 and TRBJ2-7; weak D call: TRBD1 (6 bases). CDR1 is SGHRS and CDR2 is YFSETQ in the germline V gene. The CDR3 spans 15 residues. Deletions cut 0 bases from V and 2 bases from J, with 12 bases between.

CDR3 residues: CASSQFLGSLHEQYF. For the CDR3, the DNA is TGTGCCAGCAGCCAATTTTTAGGATCTCTCCACGAGCAGTACTTC. The chain is built from TRBV14 and TRBJ2-7; D unresolved. Germline V gene lookup returns CDR1 SGHDN and CDR2 FVKESK. CDR3 length equals 15 residues. Trimming took 2 bases from V and 5 from J, leaving 16 bases between them.